Presented here are 13 T cell receptor beta chains from one specimen sequenced in a study of response to subunit inactivated influenza vaccine. TCRdb called the RT-PCR reads again in MiXCR, with one record for every CDR3 protein. The repertoire holds about 240,000 distinct CDR3 sequences, with less than 15% as singletons. Sequenced here: non-naive T cells sorted from PBMCs, sampled 14 to 15 days before vaccination. These receptors all stem from a man over 45 who received an inactivated influenza vaccine.

J is TRBJ2-2 and V is TRBV20-1; no firm D call. Trimming shortened V by 3 bases and J by 3 bases, and 11 bases separated the two germline ends. The germline V gene encodes CDR1 DFQATT and CDR2 SNEGSKA (reference sequence). The CDR3 runs 14 residues. This chain's CDR3 is CSARPATYTGELFF. The DNA of the CDR3 is TGCAGTGCTAGGCCAGCTACCTACACCGGGGAGCTGTTTTTT.

At least ten counts were recorded for this clonotype. The rearrangement joins TRBV7-9 to TRBJ2-4; D remains unclear. The CDR3 loop spans 13 amino acids. In germline, CDR1 is SEHNR, CDR2 FQNEAQ (reference sequence). Trimming stripped 0 bases from V and 5 bases from J, with 5 bases between. The CDR3 sequence: CASSLAVQNIQYF. DNA for the CDR3: TGTGCCAGCAGCTTAGCCGTCCAAAACATTCAGTACTTC.

In this sample, this clonotype turned up a few times. The rearrangement links TRBV6-1 to TRBJ1-1; TRBD1 agrees at 9 bases. V gave up 3 bases and J gave up 6 bases; unmatched junction bases: 8. The CDR3 runs to 15 residues. CDR1 is MNHNS and CDR2 is SASEGT in the germline V gene. The CDR3 is CASSEWDRASSEAFF. The CDR3 coding sequence is TGTGCCAGCAGTGAGTGGGACAGGGCTAGTTCTGAAGCTTTCTTT.

This clonotype was observed many times. This chain links TRBV5-1 with TRBJ2-5; no clear D. The CDR3 contains 12 residues. V was pared by 0 bases and J by 5 bases, with 5 bases between. Germline V gene data show CDR1 as SGHRS and CDR2 as YFSETQ. The CDR3 is CASSLDFETQYF. The CDR3 nucleotides read TGCGCCAGCAGCTTGGATTTCGAGACCCAGTACTTC.

V gene TRBV5-4 combines with J gene TRBJ2-7; tentatively, D is TRBD2 (6 bases). The CDR3 has 15 amino acids. Trimming pared 4 bases from V and 0 bases from J, leaving 14 bases between. Germline CDR1 reads SGHNT; CDR2 reads YYREEE (reference sequence). The CDR3 loop reads CASSKTGLHSYEQYF. In DNA form, the CDR3 reads TGTGCCAGCAGCAAAACGGGACTCCACTCCTACGAGCAGTACTTC.

There are a few counts of this clonotype. The V gene is TRBV6-6, the J gene TRBJ2-5, with D maybe TRBD2 (6 bases). CDR1 is MNHNY, CDR2 SVGAGI, per germline (reference sequence). V lost 2 bases and J lost 4, with 8 bases in between. The CDR3 has 13 residues. CDR3 sequence (DNA): TGTGCCAGCAGTTACGGGCGGGGAGAGACCCAGTACTTC. This gives the protein CASSYGRGETQYF.

The chain employs TRBV29-1 and TRBJ2-7; 8 bases map to TRBD1. Per the germline V gene, CDR1 is SQVTM and CDR2 is ANQGSEA. This CDR3 region has 15 residues. With V trimmed by 2 bases and J by 5 bases, 11 bases remained unmatched. CDR3 amino acids: CSVENPRTGWNEQYF. CDR3 coding DNA: TGCAGCGTTGAAAACCCTAGGACAGGGTGGAACGAGCAGTACTTC.

The rearrangement links TRBV20-1 to TRBJ2-7, with a tentative D call TRBD1 (6 bases). Between the trimmed V and J ends, which lost 1 base and 5 bases, there was a span of 18 bases. Germline CDR1 is DFQATT and CDR2 is SNEGSKA (reference sequence). CDR3 length: 15 amino acids. Here the CDR3 DNA reads TGCAGTGCTAGAGCCTCCAACAGGGACCTCCACGAGCAGTACTTC. It translates to CSARASNRDLHEQYF.

J is TRBJ2-3 and V is TRBV6-6; the match to TRBD1 covers 7 bases. With 6 bases clipped from V and 4 bases from J, the junction kept 4 bases outside the gene matches. The CDR3 spans 13 residues. CDR1 is MNHNY and CDR2 is SVGAGI in the germline V gene (reference sequence). In nucleotides, the CDR3 is TGTGCCAGCAGCACACAGGGGTCAGATACGCAGTATTTT. As protein: CASSTQGSDTQYF.

This clonotype turned up a few times. The rearrangement joins TRBV12-3 or TRBV12-4 to TRBJ2-7, with 7 positions matching TRBD2. The V segment lost 3 bases and the J segment 1 base; nucleotides outside the gene matches: 9. This CDR3 has 16 residues. The chain's CDR3 is CASSFKGLPKSYEQYF. CDR3 sequence (DNA): TGTGCCAGCAGTTTTAAGGGACTACCGAAATCCTACGAGCAGTACTTC.

This clonotype was observed a few times. The chain is built from TRBV4-2 and TRBJ2-2; TRBD1 agrees at 10 bases. Germline V lookup: CDR1 LGHNA, CDR2 YNFKEQ. V lost 4 bases to trimming and J lost 4 bases; unmatched junction nucleotides: 0. This CDR3 is 14 amino acids long. The CDR3 bases are TGTGCCAGCAGCCGGGACAGGGGCACCGGGGAGCTGTTTTTT. It yields the protein CASSRDRGTGELFF.

The chain couples TRBV20-1 to TRBJ2-7; no clear D. CDR1 and CDR2 from the germline V gene are DFQATT and SNEGSKA (reference sequence). V dropped 3 bases and J dropped 2 bases, with 8 bases sitting between them. The CDR3 loop spans 12 amino acids. The CDR3 region is CSASNPAYEQYF. The CDR3, as DNA: TGCAGTGCTAGTAACCCGGCCTACGAGCAGTACTTC.

The chain joins TRBV5-6 to TRBJ2-3; TRBD1 aligns across 10 bases. J gave up 4 bases and V 3 bases, and 11 bases lay outside the gene matches. Germline CDR1 and CDR2: SGHDT and YYEEEE. The CDR3 totals 17 residues. CDR3 amino acids: CASSYTSGTGVPDTQYF. CDR3 DNA sequence: TGTGCCAGCAGCTACACTTCCGGGACAGGGGTACCAGATACGCAGTATTTT.